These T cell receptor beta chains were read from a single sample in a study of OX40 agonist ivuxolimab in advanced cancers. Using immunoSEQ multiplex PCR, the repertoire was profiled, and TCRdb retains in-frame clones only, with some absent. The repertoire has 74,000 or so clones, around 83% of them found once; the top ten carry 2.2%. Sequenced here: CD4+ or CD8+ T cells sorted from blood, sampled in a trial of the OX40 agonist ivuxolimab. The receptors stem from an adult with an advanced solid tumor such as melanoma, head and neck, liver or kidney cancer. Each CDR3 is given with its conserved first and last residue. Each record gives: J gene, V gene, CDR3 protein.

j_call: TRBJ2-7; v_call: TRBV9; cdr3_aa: CASSVRAGDYEQYF
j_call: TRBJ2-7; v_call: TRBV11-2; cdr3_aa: CASSKTFGEIYEQYF
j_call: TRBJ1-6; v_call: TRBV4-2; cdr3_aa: CASSQVPLRGTNSPLHF
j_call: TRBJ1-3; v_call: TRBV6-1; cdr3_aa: CASSAQGFSGNTIYF
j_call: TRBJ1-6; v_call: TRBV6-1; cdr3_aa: CAGARGNSPLHF
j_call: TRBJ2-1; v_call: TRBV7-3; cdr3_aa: CASSPRLAGRDEQFF
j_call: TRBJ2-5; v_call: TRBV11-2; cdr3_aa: CASSPASGSWETQYF
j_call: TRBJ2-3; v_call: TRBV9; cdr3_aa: CASSPGGESTDTQYF
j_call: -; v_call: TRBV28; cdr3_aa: CASSSEGVVRYEQYF
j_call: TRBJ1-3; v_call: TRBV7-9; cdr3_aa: CASSLRQVGNTIYF
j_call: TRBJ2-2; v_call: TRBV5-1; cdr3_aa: CASSLVPDLNTGELFF
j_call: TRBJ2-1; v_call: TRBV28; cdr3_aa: CASSSGTNYNEQFF
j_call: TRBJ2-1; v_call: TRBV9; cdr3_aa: CASSRGLGADNEQFF
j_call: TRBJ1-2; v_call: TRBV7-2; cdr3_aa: CASSLHSGTPSYGYTF
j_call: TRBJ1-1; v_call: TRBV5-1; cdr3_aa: CASSSLQGQVEAFF
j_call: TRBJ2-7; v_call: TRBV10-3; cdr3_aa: CAISEGLAGGLRAYYEQYF
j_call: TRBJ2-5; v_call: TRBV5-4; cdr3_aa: CASSFQVHEETQYF
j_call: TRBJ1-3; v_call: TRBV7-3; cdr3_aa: CASSSRRRRGNTIYF
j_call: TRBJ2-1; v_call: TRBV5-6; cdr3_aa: CASSRGQGGRNEQFF
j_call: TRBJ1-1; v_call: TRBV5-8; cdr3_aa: CASSLYRPQYTEAFF
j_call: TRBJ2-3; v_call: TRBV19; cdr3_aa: CASRWTGPTDTQYF
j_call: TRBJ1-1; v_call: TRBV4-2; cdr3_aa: CASSLQPEGNTEAFF
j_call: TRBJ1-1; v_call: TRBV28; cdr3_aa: CASRSPPAGTEAFF
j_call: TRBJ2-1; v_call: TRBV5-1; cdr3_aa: CASSPGTPTYNEQFF
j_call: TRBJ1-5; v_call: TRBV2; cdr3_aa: CASRTTDGSFGQPQHF
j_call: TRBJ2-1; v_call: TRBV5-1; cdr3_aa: CASSLAGGSRWNEQFF
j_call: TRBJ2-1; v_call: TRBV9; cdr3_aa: CASSASTGFYNEQFF
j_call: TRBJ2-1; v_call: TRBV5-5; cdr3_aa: CASSLRLAGNPISSYNEQFF
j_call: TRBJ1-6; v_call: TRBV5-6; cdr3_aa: CASSPRDRSNSPLHF
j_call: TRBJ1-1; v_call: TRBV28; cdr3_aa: CASSSRGRLNTEAFF
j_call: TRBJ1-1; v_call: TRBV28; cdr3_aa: CASRAPGIMNTEAFF
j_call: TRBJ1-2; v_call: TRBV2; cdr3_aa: CASSDRGRYPFPNYGYTF
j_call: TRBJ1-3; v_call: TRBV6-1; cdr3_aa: CASSGGTPGSGNTIYF
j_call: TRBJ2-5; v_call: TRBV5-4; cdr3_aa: CASSLAGSRPTGETQYF
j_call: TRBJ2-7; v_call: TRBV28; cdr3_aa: CASSYDGATYEQYF
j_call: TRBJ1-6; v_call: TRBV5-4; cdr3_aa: CASSLGTGFFSPLHF
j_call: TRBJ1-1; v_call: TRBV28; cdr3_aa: CASSLNNEAFF
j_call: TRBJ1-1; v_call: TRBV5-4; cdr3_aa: CASSPGPGWDTEAFF
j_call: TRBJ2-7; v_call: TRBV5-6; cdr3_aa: CASSPSLTKEQYF
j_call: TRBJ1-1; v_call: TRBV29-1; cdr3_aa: CSVALGMNTEAFF